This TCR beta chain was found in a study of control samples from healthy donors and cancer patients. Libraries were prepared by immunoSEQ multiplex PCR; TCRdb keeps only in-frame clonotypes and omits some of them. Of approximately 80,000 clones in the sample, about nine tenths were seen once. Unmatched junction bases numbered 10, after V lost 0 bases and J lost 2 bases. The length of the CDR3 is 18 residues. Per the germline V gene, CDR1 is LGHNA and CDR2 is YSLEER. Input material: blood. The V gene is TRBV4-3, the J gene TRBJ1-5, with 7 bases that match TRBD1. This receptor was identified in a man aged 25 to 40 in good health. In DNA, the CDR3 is TGCGCCAGCAGCCAAGATCCCTGGACAGGCGGGGGCAATCAGCCCCAGCATTTT. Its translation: CASSQDPWTGGGNQPQHF.